This paragraph reports one TCR beta chain. Its specificity is not known. This entry is derived from a study of shared clonotypes between healthy human individuals. Only in-frame clones appear in the TCRdb table, and some are missing; sequencing was by immunoSEQ multiplex PCR. The sample shows roughly 320,000 clones, around 86% of them seen only once. The study, taken as a whole, reports: Enrolling few donors narrowed the genetic and exposure-history diversity that was represented.

HIV-negative, healthy adults without recent acute infections or vaccinations were the donors. The authors combined CD45RO+ cells with CCR7-negative CD45RA+ TemRA cells as CD8 memory. The CDR3 is 16 amino acids. V shed 2 bases and J 2 bases; nucleotides not matched to a gene: 9. Germline-derived CDR1 and CDR2 are MGHDK and SYGVNS. This sequence was found in a man between 18 and 29 years old in good health. V is TRBV25-1 and J is TRBJ2-7; 7 bases line up with TRBD1. What was sequenced was memory CD8+ T cells sorted from blood. Indicated subset: CD45RO+ cells pooled with CCR7-negative TemRA cells. In DNA, the CDR3 is TGTGCCAGCAGTGAAGTGGGGGCAGGGGGTACCTACGAGCAGTACTTC. Protein product: CASSEVGAGGTYEQYF.